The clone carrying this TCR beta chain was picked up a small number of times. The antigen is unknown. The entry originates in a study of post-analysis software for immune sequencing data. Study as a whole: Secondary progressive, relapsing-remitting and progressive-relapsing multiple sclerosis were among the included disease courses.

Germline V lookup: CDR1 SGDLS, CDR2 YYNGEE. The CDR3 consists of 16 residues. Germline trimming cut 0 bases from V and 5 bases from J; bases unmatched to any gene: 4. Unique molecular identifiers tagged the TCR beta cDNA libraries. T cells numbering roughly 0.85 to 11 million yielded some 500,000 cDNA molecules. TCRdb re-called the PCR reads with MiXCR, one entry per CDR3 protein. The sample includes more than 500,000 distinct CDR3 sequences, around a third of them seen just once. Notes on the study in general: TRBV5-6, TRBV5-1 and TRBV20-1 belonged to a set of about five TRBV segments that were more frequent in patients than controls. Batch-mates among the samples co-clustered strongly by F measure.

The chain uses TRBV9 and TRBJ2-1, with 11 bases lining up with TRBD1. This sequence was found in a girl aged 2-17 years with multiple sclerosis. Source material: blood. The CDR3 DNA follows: TGTGCCAGCAGCGTAGGAAGGACAGGGGGCCACAATGAGCAGTTCTTC. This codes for CASSVGRTGGHNEQFF. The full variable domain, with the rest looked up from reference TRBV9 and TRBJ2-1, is DSGVTQTPKHLITATGQRVTLRCSPRSGDLSVYWYQQSLDQGLQFLIQYYNGEERAKGNILERFSAQQFPDLHSELNLSSLELGDSALYFCASSVGRTGGHNEQFFGPGTRLTVL.